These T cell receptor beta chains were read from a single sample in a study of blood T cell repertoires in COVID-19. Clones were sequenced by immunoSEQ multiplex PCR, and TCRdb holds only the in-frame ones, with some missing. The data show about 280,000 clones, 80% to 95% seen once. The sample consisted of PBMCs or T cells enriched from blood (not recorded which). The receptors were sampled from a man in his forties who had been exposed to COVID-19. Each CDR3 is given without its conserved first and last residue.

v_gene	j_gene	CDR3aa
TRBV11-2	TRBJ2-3	ASREHPGLAGEADTQY
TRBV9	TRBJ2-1	ASSVPTSGSDEQF
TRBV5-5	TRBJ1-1	ASSLAGRSEAF
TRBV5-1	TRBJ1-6	ASSRDRVLGSLH
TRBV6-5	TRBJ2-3	ASSYGTSGKPDTQY
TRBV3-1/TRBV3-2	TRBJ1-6	ASSQGGQLIYNSPLH
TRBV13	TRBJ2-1	ASSPGLAGGGEQF
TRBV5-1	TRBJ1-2	ASSSDRDGYT
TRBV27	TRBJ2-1	ASSLSAGESYNEQF
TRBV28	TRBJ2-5	ASSFSGRETQY
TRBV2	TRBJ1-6	ASSLTGNNNSPLH
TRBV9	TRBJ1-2	ASSPGTGSSPSGYT
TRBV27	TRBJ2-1	ASSLRQLSSYNEQF
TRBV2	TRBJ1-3	ASSPRGSGNTIY
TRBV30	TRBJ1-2	AWSKETGIPLANYGYT
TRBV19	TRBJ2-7	ASSASSPRGYEQY
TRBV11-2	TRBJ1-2	ASSTSGWDGYT
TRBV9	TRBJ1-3	ASSAGTVNSGNTIY
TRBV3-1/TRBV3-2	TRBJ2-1	ASNYLRTRGDEQF
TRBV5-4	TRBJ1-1	ASSFGRGVAEAF
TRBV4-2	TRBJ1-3	ASSQGHGNTIY
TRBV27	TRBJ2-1	ASRGLSSYNEQF
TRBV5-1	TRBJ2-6	ASRTSSGANVLT
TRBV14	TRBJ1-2	ASSQDPGGGYT
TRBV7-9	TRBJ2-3	ASSERDRRHVTDTQY
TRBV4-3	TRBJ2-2	ASSLYYGDRGNTGELF
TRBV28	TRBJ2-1	ASSPNQLRGGIVNEQF
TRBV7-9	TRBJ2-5	ASSLVLTGETQY
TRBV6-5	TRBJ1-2	ASRGSGLDYGYT
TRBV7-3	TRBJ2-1	ASSPLAGPYNEQF
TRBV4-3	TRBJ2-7	ASSPRTGASDEQY
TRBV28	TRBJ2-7	ASSGGDRSFFYEQY
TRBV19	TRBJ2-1	ASSVDRGKYEQF
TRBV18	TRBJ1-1	ASSPLLEGAEAF
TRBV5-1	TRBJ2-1	ASSPGMVAGGNEQF
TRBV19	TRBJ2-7	ASRAASGSYEQY
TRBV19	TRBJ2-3	ASSRALGPTDTQY